The TCR beta chain described here comes from a study of siplizumab effects on memory and regulatory T cells. With respect to this clone: Antigen: not known.

Study outcomes and limitations: The study found naive T cells seemingly more diverse than memory cells and seemingly major alloresponse contributors. Sequences below about 10^-5 frequency were poorly captured, limiting mapping of alloreactive clones.

The length of the CDR3 is 15 residues. Germline trimming cut 3 bases from V and 0 bases from J; bases unmatched to any gene: 2. Germline loops: CDR1 LNHNV, CDR2 YYDKDF (reference sequence). Measured with immunoSEQ multiplex PCR; TCRdb has only the in-frame clones, and not every one. The sample has around 100,000 clones, nearly 95% seen once. What was sequenced was non-Treg CD4+ T cells sorted from blood. J is TRBJ2-1 and V is TRBV15; TRBD2 aligns across 7 bases. This receptor was identified in a human donor in good health. DNA for the CDR3: TGTGCCACCAGCAGGGCTAGCGGCTCCTACAATGAGCAGTTCTTC. It codes for CATSRASGSYNEQFF.